Sequencing of this T cell receptor beta chain was carried out in a study of T cells after yellow fever vaccination. Study information: Fractions low in cell number were prepared with SMART-Seq v4 Ultra Low Input. Study-level findings and limits: Researchers report a weaker secondary response that nonetheless peaked faster, day 5 versus 15. Repertoires obtained by FACS sorting could include abundant clonotypes that entered as contaminants from the bulk population.

The TCR cDNA carried a universal primer site and UMIs from 5'RACE template switching. TCRdb used MiXCR to reprocess the 5' RACE reads, holding one entry per CDR3 protein. The sample has 40,000 to 50,000 distinct CDR3 sequences; just under 6.5% are singletons. The CDR3 extends over 17 amino acids. CDR1 is SEHNR and CDR2 is FQNEAQ in the germline V gene (reference sequence). V trimming: 4 bases; J trimming: 8 bases; junction bases outside the gene matches: 20. This clonotype was detected ten times or more. The source material was PBMCs, either bulk or a sorted T-cell subset (CD4+, CD8+, memory, or dextramer-sorted; not recorded which), sampled 45 days after the yellow fever booster vaccination. The chain couples TRBV7-9 to TRBJ2-7, with 7 bases aligning to TRBD1. The TCR was taken from a man between 25 and 39 years old who received the YFV17D yellow fever vaccine. The CDR3 reads CASSSSLPGQFSTQQYF. In DNA form, the CDR3 reads TGTGCCAGCAGCTCCTCCCTTCCGGGACAGTTTTCTACCCAGCAGTACTTC.